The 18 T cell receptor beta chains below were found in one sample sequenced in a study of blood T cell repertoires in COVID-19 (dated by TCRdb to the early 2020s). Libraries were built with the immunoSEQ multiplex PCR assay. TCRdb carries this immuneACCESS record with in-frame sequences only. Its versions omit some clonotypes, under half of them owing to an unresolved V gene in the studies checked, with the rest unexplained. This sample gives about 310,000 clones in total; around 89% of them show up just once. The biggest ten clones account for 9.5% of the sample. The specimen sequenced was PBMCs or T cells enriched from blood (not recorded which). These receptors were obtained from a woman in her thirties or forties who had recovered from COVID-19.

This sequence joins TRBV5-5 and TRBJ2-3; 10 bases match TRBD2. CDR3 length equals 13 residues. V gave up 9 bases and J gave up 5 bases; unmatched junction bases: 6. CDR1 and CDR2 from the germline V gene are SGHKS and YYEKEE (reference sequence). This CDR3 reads CANPSGSGDTQYF. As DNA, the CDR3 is TGTGCCAACCCTAGCGGGAGCGGAGATACGCAGTATTTT.

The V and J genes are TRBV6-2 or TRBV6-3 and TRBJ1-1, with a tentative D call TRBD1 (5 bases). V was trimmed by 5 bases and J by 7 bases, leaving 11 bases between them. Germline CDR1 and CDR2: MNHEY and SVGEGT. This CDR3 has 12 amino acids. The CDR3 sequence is CASSRQNLEAFF. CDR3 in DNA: TGTGCCAGCAGTCGACAGAACCTTGAAGCTTTCTTT.

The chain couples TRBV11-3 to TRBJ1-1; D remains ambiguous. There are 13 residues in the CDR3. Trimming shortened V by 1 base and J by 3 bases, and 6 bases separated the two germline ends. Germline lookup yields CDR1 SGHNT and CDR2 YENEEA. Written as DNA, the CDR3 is TGTGCCAGCAGCTTAGGCCAGTACACTGAAGCTTTCTTT. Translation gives CASSLGQYTEAFF.

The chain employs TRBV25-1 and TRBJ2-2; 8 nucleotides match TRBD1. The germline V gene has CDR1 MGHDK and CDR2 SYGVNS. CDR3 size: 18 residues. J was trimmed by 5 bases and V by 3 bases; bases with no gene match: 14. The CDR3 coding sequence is TGTGCCAGCAGTGACCTTAGTTGGACAGGGCAAGGTACCGGGGAGCTGTTTTTT. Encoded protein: CASSDLSWTGQGTGELFF.

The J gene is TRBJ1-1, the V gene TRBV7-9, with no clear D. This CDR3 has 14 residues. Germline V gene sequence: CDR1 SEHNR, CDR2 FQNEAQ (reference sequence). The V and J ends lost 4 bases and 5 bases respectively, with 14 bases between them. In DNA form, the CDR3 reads TGTGCCAGCAGCTCCTCGGGGTCGGGGACTGAAGCTTTCTTT. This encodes CASSSSGSGTEAFF.

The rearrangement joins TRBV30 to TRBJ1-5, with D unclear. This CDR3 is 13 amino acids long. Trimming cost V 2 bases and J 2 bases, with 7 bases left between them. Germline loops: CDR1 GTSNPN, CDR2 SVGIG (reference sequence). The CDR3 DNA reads TGTGCCTGGAGTCTGGCGGGCAATCAGCCCCAGCATTTT. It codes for CAWSLAGNQPQHF. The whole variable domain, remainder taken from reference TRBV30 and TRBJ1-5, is SQTIHQWPATLVQPVGSPLSLECTVEGTSNPNLYWYRQAAGRGLQLLFYSVGIGQISSEVPQNLSASRPQDRQFILSSKKLLLSDSGFYLCAWSLAGNQPQHFGDGTRLSIL.

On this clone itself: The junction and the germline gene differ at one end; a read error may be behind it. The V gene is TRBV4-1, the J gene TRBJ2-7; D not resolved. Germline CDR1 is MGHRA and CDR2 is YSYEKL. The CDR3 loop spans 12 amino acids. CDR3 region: CASSQSAYEQYF. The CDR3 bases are TGCGCCAGCAGCCAAAGCGCCTATGAGCAGTACTTC.

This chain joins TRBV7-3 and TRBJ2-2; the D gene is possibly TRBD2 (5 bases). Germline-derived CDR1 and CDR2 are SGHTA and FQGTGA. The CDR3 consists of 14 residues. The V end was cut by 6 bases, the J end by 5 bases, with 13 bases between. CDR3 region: CASSYGRLTGELFF. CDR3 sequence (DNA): TGTGCCAGCAGTTATGGGAGACTTACCGGGGAGCTGTTTTTT.

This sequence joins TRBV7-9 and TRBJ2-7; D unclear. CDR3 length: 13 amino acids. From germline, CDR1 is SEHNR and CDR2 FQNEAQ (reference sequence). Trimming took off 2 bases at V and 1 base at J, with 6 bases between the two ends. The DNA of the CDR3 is TGTGCCAGCAGCTTACCACTTTCCTACGAGCAGTACTTC. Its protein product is CASSLPLSYEQYF.

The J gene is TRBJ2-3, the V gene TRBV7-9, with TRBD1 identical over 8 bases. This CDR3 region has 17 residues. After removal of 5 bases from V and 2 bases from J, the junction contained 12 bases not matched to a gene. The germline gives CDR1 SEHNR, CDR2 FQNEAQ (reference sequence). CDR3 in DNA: TGTGCCAGCAGCCGGTGGTCAGGGCAGGGGGCCACAGATACGCAGTATTTT. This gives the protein CASSRWSGQGATDTQYF.

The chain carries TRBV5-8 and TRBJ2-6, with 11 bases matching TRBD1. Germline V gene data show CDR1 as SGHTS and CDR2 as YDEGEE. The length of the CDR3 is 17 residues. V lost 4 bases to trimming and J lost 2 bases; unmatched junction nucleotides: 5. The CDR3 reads CASSPGQGVAGANVLTF. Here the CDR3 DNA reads TGTGCCAGCAGCCCGGGACAGGGGGTGGCTGGGGCCAACGTCCTGACTTTC. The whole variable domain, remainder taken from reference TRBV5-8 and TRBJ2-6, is EAGVTQSPTHLIKTRGQQATLRCSPISGHTSVYWYQQALGLGLQFLLWYDEGEERNRGNFPPRFSGRQFPNYSSELNVNALELEDSALYLCASSPGQGVAGANVLTFGAGSRLTVL.

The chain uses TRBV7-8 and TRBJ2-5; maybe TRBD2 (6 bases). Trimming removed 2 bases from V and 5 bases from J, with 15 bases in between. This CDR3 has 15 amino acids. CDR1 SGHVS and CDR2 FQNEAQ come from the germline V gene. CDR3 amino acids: CASSLSGGEWETQYF. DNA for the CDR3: TGTGCCAGCAGCTTATCAGGAGGGGAGTGGGAGACCCAGTACTTC.

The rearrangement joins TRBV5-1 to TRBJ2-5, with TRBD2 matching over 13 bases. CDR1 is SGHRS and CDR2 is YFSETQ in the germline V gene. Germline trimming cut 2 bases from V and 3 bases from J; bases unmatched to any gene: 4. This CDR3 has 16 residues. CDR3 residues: CASSLGGTSGEETQYF. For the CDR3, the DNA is TGCGCCAGCAGCTTAGGAGGGACTAGCGGGGAAGAGACCCAGTACTTC.

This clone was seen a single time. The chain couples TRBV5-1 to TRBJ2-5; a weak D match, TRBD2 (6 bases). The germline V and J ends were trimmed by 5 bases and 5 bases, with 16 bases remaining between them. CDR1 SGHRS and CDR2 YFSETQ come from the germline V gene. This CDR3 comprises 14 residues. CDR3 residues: CASRDGGAGETQYF. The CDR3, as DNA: TGCGCCAGCAGGGACGGCGGGGCCGGTGAGACCCAGTACTTC.

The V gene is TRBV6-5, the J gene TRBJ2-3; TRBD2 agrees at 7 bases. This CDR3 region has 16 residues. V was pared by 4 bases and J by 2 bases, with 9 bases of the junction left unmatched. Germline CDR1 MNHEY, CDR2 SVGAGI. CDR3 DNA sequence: TGTGCCAGCAGTTGGCGTGGAGCGGGGAACACAGATACGCAGTATTTT. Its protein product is CASSWRGAGNTDTQYF.

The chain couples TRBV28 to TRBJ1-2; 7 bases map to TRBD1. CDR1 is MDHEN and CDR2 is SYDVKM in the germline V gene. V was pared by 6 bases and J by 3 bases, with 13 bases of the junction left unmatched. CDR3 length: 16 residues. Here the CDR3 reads CASRSAGGGADYGYTF. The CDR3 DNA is TGTGCCAGCAGATCCGCCGGAGGGGGCGCGGACTATGGCTACACCTTC.

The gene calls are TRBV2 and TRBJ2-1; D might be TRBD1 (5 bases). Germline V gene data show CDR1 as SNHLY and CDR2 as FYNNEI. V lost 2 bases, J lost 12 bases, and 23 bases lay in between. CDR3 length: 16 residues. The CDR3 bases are TGTGCCAGCAGTGAACGCGTCGGACAAGGGGCCAGAGGGCAGTTCTTC. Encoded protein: CASSERVGQGARGQFF.

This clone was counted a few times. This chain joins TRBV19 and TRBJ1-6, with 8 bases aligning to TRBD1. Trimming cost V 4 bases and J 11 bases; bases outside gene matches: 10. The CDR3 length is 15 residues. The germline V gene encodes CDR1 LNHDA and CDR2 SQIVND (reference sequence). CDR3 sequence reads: CASSTQDRGATPLHF. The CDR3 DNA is TGTGCCAGTAGTACCCAAGACAGGGGAGCAACACCCCTCCACTTT.